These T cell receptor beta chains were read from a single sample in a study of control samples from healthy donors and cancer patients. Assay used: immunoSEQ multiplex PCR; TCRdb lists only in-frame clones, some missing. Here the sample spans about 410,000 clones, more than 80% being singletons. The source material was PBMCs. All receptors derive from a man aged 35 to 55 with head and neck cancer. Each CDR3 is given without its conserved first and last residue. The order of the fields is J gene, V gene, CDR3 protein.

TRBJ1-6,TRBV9,ASSAGGRNSPLH
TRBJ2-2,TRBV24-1,AASKNTGELF
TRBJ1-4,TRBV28,ASSSWDRATTNEKLF
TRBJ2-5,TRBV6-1,ASSEGLAGGQETQY
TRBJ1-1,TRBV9,ASSVGQGAGTEAF
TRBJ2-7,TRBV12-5,ASGLVELAGSSEQY
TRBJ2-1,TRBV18,ASSPLDGGNEQF
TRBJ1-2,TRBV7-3,ASSLGQNNYGYT
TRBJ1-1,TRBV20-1,SASKGKDTEAF
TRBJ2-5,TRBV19,ASSRTDREGETQY
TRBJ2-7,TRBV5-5,ASSSSGTTGYEQY
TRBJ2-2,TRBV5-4,ASSGGGAQNTGELF
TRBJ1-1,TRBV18,ASSQTGGEVTEAF
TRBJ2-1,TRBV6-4,ASSALTPSSYNEQF
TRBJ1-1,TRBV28,ASSNSRDLNTEAF
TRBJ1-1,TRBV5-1,ASSLVRQGASAEAF
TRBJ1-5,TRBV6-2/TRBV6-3,ASSSLTGGGNQPQH
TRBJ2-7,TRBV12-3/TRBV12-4,ASSYSYEQY
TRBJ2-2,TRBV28,ATGTGVTGELF
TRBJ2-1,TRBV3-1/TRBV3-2,ASSHVTGGWKF
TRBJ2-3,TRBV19,ASSTHYGGPSTDTQY
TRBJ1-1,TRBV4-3,ASSQEVGPALEAF